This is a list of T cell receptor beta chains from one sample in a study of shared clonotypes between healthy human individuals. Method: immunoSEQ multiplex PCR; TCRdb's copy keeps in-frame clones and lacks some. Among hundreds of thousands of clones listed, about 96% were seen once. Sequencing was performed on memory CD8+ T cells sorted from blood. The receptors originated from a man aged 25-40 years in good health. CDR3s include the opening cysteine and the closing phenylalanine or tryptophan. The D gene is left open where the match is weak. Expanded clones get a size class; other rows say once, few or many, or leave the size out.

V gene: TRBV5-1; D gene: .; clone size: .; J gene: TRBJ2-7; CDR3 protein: CASSLTGLDEQYF; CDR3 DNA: TGCGCCAGCAGCTTGACAGGGTTGGACGAGCAGTACTTC
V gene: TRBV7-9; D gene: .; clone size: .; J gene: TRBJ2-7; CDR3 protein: CASSLSGGSLYEQYF; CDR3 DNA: TGTGCCAGCAGCTTAAGTGGCGGTTCACTCTACGAGCAGTACTTC
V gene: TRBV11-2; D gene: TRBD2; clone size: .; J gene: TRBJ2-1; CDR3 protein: CASSSTSGRAYNEQFF; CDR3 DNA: TGTGCCAGCAGCTCCACTAGCGGGAGGGCCTACAATGAGCAGTTCTTC
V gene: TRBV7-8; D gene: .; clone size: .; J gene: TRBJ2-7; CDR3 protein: CASSLAGKAEQYF; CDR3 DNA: TGTGCCAGCAGCTTAGCCGGGAAGGCCGAGCAGTACTTC
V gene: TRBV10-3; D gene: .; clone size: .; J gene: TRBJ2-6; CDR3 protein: CAIGGANVLTF; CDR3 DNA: TGTGCCATCGGTGGGGCCAACGTCCTGACTTTC
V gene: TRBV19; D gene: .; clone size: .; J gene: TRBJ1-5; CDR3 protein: CASGPFGESSNQPQHF; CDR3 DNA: TGTGCCAGTGGGCCGTTTGGTGAGTCGAGCAATCAGCCCCAGCATTTT
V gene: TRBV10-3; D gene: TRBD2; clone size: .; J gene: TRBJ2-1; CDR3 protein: CAISIPGLGKDEQFF; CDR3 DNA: TGTGCCATCAGTATTCCGGGACTAGGCAAGGATGAGCAGTTCTTC
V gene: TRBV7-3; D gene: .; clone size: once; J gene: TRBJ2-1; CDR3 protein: CASSLVAGANEQFF; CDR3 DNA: TGTGCCAGCAGCTTAGTCGCAGGGGCCAATGAGCAGTTCTTC
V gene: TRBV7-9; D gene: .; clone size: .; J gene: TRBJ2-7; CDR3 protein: CASSLGGMTATQYF; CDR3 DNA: TGTGCCAGCAGCTTAGGCGGCATGACGGCGACGCAGTACTTC
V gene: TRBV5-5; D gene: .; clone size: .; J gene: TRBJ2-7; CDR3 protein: CASSFTSSYEQYF; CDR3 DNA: TGTGCCAGCAGCTTCACATCCTCCTACGAGCAGTACTTC
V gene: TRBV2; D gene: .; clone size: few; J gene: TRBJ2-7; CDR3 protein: CASTGGYEQYF; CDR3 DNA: TGTGCCAGCACCGGGGGCTACGAGCAGTACTTC
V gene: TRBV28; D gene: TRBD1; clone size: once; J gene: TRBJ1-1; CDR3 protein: CASSLAGGRAEAFF; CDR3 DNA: TGTGCCAGCAGTTTAGCAGGGGGCCGGGCTGAAGCTTTCTTT
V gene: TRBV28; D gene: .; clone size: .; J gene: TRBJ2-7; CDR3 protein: CASTTVGEGGIEQYF; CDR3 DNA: TGTGCCAGCACCACAGTGGGGGAAGGAGGCATCGAGCAGTACTTC
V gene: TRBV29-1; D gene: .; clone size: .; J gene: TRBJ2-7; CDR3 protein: CSVEPEGTYEQYF; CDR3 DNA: TGCAGCGTTGAGCCGGAGGGCACCTACGAGCAGTACTTC
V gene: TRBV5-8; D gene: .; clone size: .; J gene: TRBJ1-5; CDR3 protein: CASSLPGASAPQHF; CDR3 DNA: TGTGCCAGCAGCTTGCCCGGGGCAAGCGCGCCCCAGCATTTT
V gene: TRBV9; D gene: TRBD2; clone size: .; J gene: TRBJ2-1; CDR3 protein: CASSVEKLAGAGEQFF; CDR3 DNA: TGTGCCAGCAGCGTAGAAAAACTAGCGGGCGCCGGTGAGCAGTTCTTC
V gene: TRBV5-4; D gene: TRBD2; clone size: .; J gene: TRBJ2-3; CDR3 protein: CASSAGLAGGDTQYF; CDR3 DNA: TGTGCCAGCAGCGCGGGACTAGCGGGAGGGGATACGCAGTATTTT
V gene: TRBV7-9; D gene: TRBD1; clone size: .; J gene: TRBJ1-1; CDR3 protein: CASSLGTGGVTEAFF; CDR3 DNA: TGTGCCAGCAGCTTAGGGACAGGGGGTGTTACTGAAGCTTTCTTT
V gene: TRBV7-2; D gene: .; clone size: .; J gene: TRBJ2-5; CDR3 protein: CASSLALASATQETQYF; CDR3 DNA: TGTGCCAGCAGCTTAGCGTTAGCTAGTGCAACCCAAGAGACCCAGTACTTC
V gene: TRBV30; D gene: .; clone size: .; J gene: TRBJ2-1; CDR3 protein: CAWRSRHGRQFF; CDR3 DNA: TGTGCCTGGAGATCTCGACATGGTCGGCAGTTCTTC
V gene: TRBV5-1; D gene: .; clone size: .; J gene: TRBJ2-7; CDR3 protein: CASSLEQGPSYEQYF; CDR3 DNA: TGCGCCAGCAGCTTGGAGCAGGGGCCGTCCTACGAGCAGTACTTC
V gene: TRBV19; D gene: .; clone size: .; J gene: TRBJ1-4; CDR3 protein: CASTAGNEKLFF; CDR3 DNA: TGTGCCAGTACGGCAGGGAATGAAAAACTGTTTTTT
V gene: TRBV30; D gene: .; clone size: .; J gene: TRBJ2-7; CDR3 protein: CAWRWGVDRYEQYF; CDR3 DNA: TGTGCCTGGAGGTGGGGGGTAGACCGCTACGAGCAGTACTTC
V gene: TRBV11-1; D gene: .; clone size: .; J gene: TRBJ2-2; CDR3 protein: CASSKSGFATGELFF; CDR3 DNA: TGTGCCAGCAGCAAAAGCGGGTTCGCCACCGGGGAGCTGTTTTTT
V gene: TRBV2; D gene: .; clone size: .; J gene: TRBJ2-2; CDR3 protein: CASNDQGRLTGELFF; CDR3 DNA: TGTGCCAGCAATGATCAGGGGCGCCTCACCGGGGAGCTGTTTTTT
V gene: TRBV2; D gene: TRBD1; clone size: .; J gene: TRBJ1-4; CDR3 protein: CASADRVPNEKLFF; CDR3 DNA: TGTGCCAGCGCGGACAGGGTGCCTAATGAAAAACTGTTTTTT
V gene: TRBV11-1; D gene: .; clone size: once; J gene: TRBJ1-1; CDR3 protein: CASSLRSQMNTEAFF; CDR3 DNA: TGTGCCAGCAGCTTACGGTCCCAGATGAACACTGAAGCTTTCTTT
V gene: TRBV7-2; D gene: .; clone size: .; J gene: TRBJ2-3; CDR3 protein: CASSLIGETDTQYF; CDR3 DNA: TGTGCCAGCAGCTTGATCGGGGAAACAGATACGCAGTATTTT
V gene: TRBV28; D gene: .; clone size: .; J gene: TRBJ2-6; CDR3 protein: CASSLPPLANVLTF; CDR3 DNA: TGTGCCAGCAGTTTGCCTCCCTTGGCCAACGTCCTGACTTTC
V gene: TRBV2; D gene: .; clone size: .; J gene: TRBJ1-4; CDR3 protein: CASSEGEKLFF; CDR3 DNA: TGTGCCAGCAGTGAAGGGGAAAAACTGTTTTTT
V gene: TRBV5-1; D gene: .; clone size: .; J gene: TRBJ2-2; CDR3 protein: CASRNQGGGSGELFF; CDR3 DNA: TGCGCCAGCAGGAATCAGGGTGGAGGGTCCGGGGAGCTGTTTTTT
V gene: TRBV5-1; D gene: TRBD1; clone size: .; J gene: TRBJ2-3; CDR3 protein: CASSPTLTGSDTQYF; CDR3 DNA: TGCGCCAGCAGCCCTACTTTGACAGGGTCAGATACGCAGTATTTT
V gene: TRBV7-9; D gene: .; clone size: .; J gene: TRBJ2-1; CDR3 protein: CASSLIGAQGNEQFF; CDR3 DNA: TGTGCCAGCAGCTTAATCGGCGCACAGGGTAATGAGCAGTTCTTC
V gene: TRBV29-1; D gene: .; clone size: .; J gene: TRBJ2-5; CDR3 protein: CSVVKRRKETQYF; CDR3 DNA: TGCAGCGTTGTAAAGCGGAGAAAAGAGACCCAGTACTTC
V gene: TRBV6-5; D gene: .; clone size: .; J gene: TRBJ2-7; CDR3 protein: CASSYSRHEGEQYF; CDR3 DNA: TGTGCCAGCAGTTACTCGAGACATGAAGGAGAGCAGTACTTC
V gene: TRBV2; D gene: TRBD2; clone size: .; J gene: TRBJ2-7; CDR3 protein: CASSSGTSGKTYEQYF; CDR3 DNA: TGTGCCAGCAGTTCCGGGACTAGCGGGAAGACCTACGAGCAGTACTTC
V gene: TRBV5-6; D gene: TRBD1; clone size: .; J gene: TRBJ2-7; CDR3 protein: CASSKPGQGVYEQYF; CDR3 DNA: TGTGCCAGCAGCAAACCGGGACAGGGGGTCTACGAGCAGTACTTC
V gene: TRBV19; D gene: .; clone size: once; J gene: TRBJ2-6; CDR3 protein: CASIPPSTVHNLSSGANVLTF; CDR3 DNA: TGTGCCAGTATTCCCCCCTCGACAGTTCACAACCTAAGCTCTGGGGCCAACGTCCTGACTTTC
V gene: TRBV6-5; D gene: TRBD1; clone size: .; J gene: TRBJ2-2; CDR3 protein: CASRRTGSTGELFF; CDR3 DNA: TGTGCCAGCAGGCGGACAGGGAGCACCGGGGAGCTGTTTTTT
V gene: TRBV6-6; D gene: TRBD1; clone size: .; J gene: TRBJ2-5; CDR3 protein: CASSSWTGGAQTQYF; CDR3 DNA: TGTGCCAGCAGTTCGTGGACAGGGGGCGCACAGACCCAGTACTTC
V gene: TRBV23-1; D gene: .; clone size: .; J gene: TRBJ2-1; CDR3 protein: CASRGRGEHKNEQFF; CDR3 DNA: TGCGCCAGCAGGGGCAGAGGGGAGCACAAAAATGAGCAGTTCTTC
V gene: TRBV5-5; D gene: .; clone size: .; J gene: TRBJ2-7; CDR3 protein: CASSRRLYEQYF; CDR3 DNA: TGTGCCAGCAGCCGGCGGCTCTACGAGCAGTACTTC
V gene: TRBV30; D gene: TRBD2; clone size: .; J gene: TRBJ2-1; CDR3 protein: CAWMAGAYNEQFF; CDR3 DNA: TGTGCCTGGATGGCGGGAGCCTACAATGAGCAGTTCTTC
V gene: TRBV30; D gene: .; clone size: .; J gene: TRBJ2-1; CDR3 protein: CAWNRRVNEQFF; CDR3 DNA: TGTGCCTGGAATCGGAGGGTCAATGAGCAGTTCTTC
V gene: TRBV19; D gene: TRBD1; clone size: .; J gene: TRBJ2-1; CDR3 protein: CASSSKKDRGRDNEQFF; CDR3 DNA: TGTGCCAGTAGTTCCAAAAAAGACAGGGGGCGGGACAATGAGCAGTTCTTC
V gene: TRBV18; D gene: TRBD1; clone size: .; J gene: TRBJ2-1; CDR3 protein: CASSPNEGAHEQFF; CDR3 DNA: TGTGCCAGCTCACCCAATGAGGGGGCCCATGAGCAGTTCTTC
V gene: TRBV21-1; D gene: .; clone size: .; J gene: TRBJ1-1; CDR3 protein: CASSKVEVNTEAFF; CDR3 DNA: TGTGCCAGCAGCAAAGTCGAAGTGAACACTGAAGCTTTCTTT
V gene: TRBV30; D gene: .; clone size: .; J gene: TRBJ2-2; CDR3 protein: CAWSVLAAGELFF; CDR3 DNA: TGTGCCTGGAGTGTACTAGCCGCCGGGGAGCTGTTTTTT
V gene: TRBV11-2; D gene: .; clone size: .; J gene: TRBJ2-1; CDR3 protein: CASRLLAEQFF; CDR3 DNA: TGTGCCAGCCGCTTACTGGCAGAGCAGTTCTTC
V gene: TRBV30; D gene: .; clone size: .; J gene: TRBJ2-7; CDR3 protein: CAWTNGIGVYEQYF; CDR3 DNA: TGTGCCTGGACGAACGGGATCGGGGTTTACGAGCAGTACTTC
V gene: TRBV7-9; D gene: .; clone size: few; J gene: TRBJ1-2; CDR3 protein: CASSLGQGYTF; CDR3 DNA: TGTGCCAGCAGCCTCGGACAGGGCTACACCTTC
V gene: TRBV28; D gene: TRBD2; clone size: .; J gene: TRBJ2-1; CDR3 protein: CASSPLAGWSYNEQFF; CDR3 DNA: TGTGCCAGCAGTCCACTAGCGGGATGGTCCTACAATGAGCAGTTCTTC
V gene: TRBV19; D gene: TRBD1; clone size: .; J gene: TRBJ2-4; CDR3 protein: CASSPTGGKNIQYF; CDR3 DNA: TGTGCCAGTAGTCCGACAGGGGGCAAAAACATTCAGTACTTC
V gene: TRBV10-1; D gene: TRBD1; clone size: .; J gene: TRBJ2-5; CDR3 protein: CASSESWTGVETQYF; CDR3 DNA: TGCGCCAGCAGTGAGTCATGGACAGGGGTGGAGACCCAGTACTTC
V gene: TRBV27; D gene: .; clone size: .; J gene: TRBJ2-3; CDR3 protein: CASHQGRTDTQYF; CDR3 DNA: TGTGCCAGTCATCAGGGGCGCACAGATACGCAGTATTTT
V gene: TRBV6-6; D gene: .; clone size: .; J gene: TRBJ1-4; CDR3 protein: CASSYLPDNEKLFF; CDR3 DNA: TGTGCCAGCAGTTACTTACCGGATAATGAAAAACTGTTTTTT
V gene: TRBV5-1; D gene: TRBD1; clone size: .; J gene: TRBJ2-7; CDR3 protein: CASSWTGTGVYEQYF; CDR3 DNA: TGCGCCAGCAGCTGGACGGGGACAGGGGTATACGAGCAGTACTTC
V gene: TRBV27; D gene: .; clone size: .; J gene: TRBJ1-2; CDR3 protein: CASPQGSSYGYTF; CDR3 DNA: TGTGCCAGCCCACAGGGATCCTCCTATGGCTACACCTTC
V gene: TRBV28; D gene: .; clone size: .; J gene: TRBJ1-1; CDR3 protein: CASSFGRDAFF; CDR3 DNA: TGTGCCAGCAGTTTTGGAAGGGATGCTTTCTTT
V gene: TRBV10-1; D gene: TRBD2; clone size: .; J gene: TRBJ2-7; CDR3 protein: CASSDPSAGGSYEQYF; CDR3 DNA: TGCGCCAGCAGTGACCCAAGTGCGGGGGGCTCCTACGAGCAGTACTTC